The rows below give T cell receptor beta chains drawn from one sample of a study of blood T cell repertoires in COVID-19. Profiled with immunoSEQ multiplex PCR; TCRdb holds only in-frame clones, not every one. The table has some 65,000 clones, roughly 68% seen once. Sequencing used peripheral blood. The receptors here all came from an elderly woman with acute or convalescent COVID-19. The CDR3 runs from the conserved cysteine through the conserved F or W. The D gene is left open where the match is weak. Clone sizes are given selectively: once, few, many, or a class where the clone is expanded.

v_call: TRBV10-1; j_call: TRBJ1-4; clone_size: few; d_call: .; cdr3_nt: TGCGCCAGCAGCGCCGGGAGCCTCTCTGGTGAAAAACTGTTTTTT; cdr3_aa: CASSAGSLSGEKLFF
v_call: TRBV29-1; j_call: TRBJ2-5; clone_size: medium-sized; d_call: TRBD2; cdr3_nt: TGCAGCGTTGAAGATCCAAGAAGGGGGACTAGCCAAGAGACCCAGTACTTC; cdr3_aa: CSVEDPRRGTSQETQYF
v_call: TRBV3-1/TRBV3-2; j_call: TRBJ2-5; clone_size: .; d_call: TRBD2; cdr3_nt: TGTGCCAGCAGCCACACGGGACTAGCGGGAGGGGAGACCCAGTACTTC; cdr3_aa: CASSHTGLAGGETQYF
v_call: TRBV5-1; j_call: TRBJ1-4; clone_size: .; d_call: .; cdr3_nt: TGCGCCAGCAGCTTGTCCGGGACTCCCGAGGAAAAACTGTTTTTT; cdr3_aa: CASSLSGTPEEKLFF
v_call: TRBV10-3; j_call: TRBJ2-5; clone_size: .; d_call: TRBD2; cdr3_nt: TGTGCCATCAGTCCCGGGACTAGCGGGAGTGGAGAGACCCAGTACTTC; cdr3_aa: CAISPGTSGSGETQYF
v_call: TRBV19; j_call: TRBJ2-1; clone_size: .; d_call: TRBD2; cdr3_nt: TGTGCCAGTAGTATAGGGGGAACTAGCGGGAGATATAGTGAGCAGTTCTTC; cdr3_aa: CASSIGGTSGRYSEQFF
v_call: TRBV9; j_call: TRBJ1-2; clone_size: .; d_call: .; cdr3_nt: TGTGCCAGCAGCGTTATTCCCGGGGGGATATACACCTTC; cdr3_aa: CASSVIPGGIYTF
v_call: TRBV6-4; j_call: TRBJ1-1; clone_size: .; d_call: .; cdr3_nt: TGTGCCAGCAGTGACTCGGGCAGCCTGAACACTGAAGCTTTCTTT; cdr3_aa: CASSDSGSLNTEAFF
v_call: TRBV20-1; j_call: TRBJ2-7; clone_size: .; d_call: .; cdr3_nt: TGCAGTGCTAGCAGGGTGGAGCAGTACTTC; cdr3_aa: CSASRVEQYF
v_call: TRBV6-5; j_call: TRBJ1-2; clone_size: .; d_call: .; cdr3_nt: TGTGCCAGCTGTTTACAGGGATCCGACTATGGCTACACCTTC; cdr3_aa: CASCLQGSDYGYTF
v_call: TRBV7-3; j_call: TRBJ2-2; clone_size: .; d_call: .; cdr3_nt: TGTGCCAGCAGCTCACAGGGTACCGGGGAGCTGTTTTTT; cdr3_aa: CASSSQGTGELFF
v_call: TRBV5-1; j_call: TRBJ1-4; clone_size: .; d_call: TRBD1; cdr3_nt: TGCGCCAGCAGCGTGGACAGGATTGGGACTAATGAAAAACTGTTTTTT; cdr3_aa: CASSVDRIGTNEKLFF
v_call: TRBV4-3; j_call: TRBJ2-2; clone_size: .; d_call: TRBD2; cdr3_nt: TGCGCCAGCAGCCTGGGACTAGCGGGAGGGCCATGGAACACCGGGGAGCTGTTTTTT; cdr3_aa: CASSLGLAGGPWNTGELFF
v_call: TRBV7-2; j_call: TRBJ2-5; clone_size: once; d_call: TRBD1; cdr3_nt: TGTGCCAGCAGCTTAGCGGGGTGGACAGGGGCGCAAGAGACCCAGTACTTC; cdr3_aa: CASSLAGWTGAQETQYF
v_call: TRBV5-1; j_call: TRBJ2-7; clone_size: .; d_call: TRBD2; cdr3_nt: TGCGCCAGCAGCGCCAGGACTAGCGGCTACGAGCAGTACTTC; cdr3_aa: CASSARTSGYEQYF
v_call: TRBV5-4; j_call: TRBJ2-7; clone_size: .; d_call: .; cdr3_nt: TGTGCCAGCAGCCCGGGGACAATAGAGCAGTACTTC; cdr3_aa: CASSPGTIEQYF
v_call: TRBV11-2; j_call: TRBJ1-1; clone_size: .; d_call: TRBD1; cdr3_nt: TGTGCCAGCAGCTTAGAGCTCACCGGGACAGGGACGAACACTGAAGCTTTCTTT; cdr3_aa: CASSLELTGTGTNTEAFF
v_call: TRBV9; j_call: TRBJ2-7; clone_size: .; d_call: TRBD2; cdr3_nt: TGTGCCAGCAGCGTAGCTTCACTAGCGGTACACGAGCAGTACTTC; cdr3_aa: CASSVASLAVHEQYF
v_call: TRBV30; j_call: TRBJ1-1; clone_size: .; d_call: TRBD1; cdr3_nt: TGTGCCTTTAGGGGGGCAAGGGACAGGGCAGCCACTGAAGCTTTCTTT; cdr3_aa: CAFRGARDRAATEAFF
v_call: TRBV2; j_call: TRBJ2-7; clone_size: .; d_call: .; cdr3_nt: TGTGCCAGCAGTGAAGCTTTCGGGGGTTACGAGCAGTACTTC; cdr3_aa: CASSEAFGGYEQYF
v_call: TRBV6-5; j_call: TRBJ1-1; clone_size: .; d_call: .; cdr3_nt: TGTGCCAGCGATGGCAGGATCGACACTGAAGCTTTCTTT; cdr3_aa: CASDGRIDTEAFF
v_call: TRBV6-2/TRBV6-3; j_call: TRBJ2-7; clone_size: once; d_call: TRBD2; cdr3_nt: TGTGCCAGCAGTTACTCGGGCGGGAGAATAACGCAGCAGTACTTC; cdr3_aa: CASSYSGGRITQQYF
v_call: TRBV28; j_call: TRBJ1-5; clone_size: .; d_call: TRBD1; cdr3_nt: TGTGCCAGCAGCCATAGACAGGGAGGTCAGCCCCAGCATTTT; cdr3_aa: CASSHRQGGQPQHF